The entry that follows covers one T cell receptor (beta chain) sequence. Antigen specificity is unknown. These data originate in a study of cytomegalovirus exposure and HLA in healthy donors. Study results and limitations: CMV antigen specificity of a few CMV-associated chains was confirmed in vitro. As a later analysis showed, several of the most significant clusters appeared to be linked to common viral pathogens. Data from an earlier analysis indicated that most TCR beta V segments were productive either about 87% or about 30% of the time.

In the PCR, 60 Vbeta and 13 Jbeta primers were used. Sequencing was performed with immunoSEQ multiplex PCR; in TCRdb, only in-frame clones are kept and a portion is missing. The sample carries roughly 150,000 clones, around 84% recorded once. This sequence originates from a woman aged 18-29 years in good health and CMV-seronegative. Sequencing was carried out using PBMCs.

This CDR3 reads CASSYPAGWHNEQFF. CDR3 coding DNA: TGTGCCAGCAGTTACCCAGCGGGGTGGCACAATGAGCAGTTCTTC. The chain uses TRBV6-6 and TRBJ2-1; 7 bases align to TRBD2. Unmatched junction bases numbered 6, after V lost 2 bases and J lost 5 bases. CDR3 length: 15 residues. Germline V CDR1 and CDR2: MNHNY, SVGAGI (reference sequence).